This T cell receptor (beta chain) was identified during a study of persistence of HIV-infected CD4 T cells. Study summary: The sample holds CD4+ T cells responsive to CMV or HIV-1 Gag.

Sequencing used immunoSEQ version 4 in survey mode. The method was immunoSEQ multiplex PCR; TCRdb's version includes in-frame clones alone and lacks a portion of them. The data contain roughly 32,000 clones, 75% to 85% of them singletons. In the case of this clone: Its antigen is as yet unknown.

Stimulation used 10 ug/mL lysate from CMV-infected fibroblasts. Memory cells lacking CD40L and CD69 with high CD45RO were sorted. Stimulated PBMCs had first been depleted of CD8+ T cells. Study-wide results and limits: The rare CMV-responding cells with HIV-1 proviruses were not separately TCR-sequenced. Within sorted populations, more oligoclonal TCRs accompanied more oligoclonal proviruses.

The germline gives CDR1 GTSNPN, CDR2 SVGIG (reference sequence). The CDR3 is made up of 11 amino acids. V was shortened by 2 bases and J by 10 bases, with 6 bases between the two germline ends. The TCR was taken from an adult man with HIV who was CMV-seropositive. Material: CD4+ T cells sorted from PBMCs after 18-hour stimulation, obtained from a patient who received antiretroviral therapy. The chain carries TRBV30 and TRBJ1-6, with unresolved D. The CDR3 reads CAWSTNSPLHF. In DNA form, the CDR3 reads TGTGCCTGGAGTACCAACTCACCCCTCCACTTT.